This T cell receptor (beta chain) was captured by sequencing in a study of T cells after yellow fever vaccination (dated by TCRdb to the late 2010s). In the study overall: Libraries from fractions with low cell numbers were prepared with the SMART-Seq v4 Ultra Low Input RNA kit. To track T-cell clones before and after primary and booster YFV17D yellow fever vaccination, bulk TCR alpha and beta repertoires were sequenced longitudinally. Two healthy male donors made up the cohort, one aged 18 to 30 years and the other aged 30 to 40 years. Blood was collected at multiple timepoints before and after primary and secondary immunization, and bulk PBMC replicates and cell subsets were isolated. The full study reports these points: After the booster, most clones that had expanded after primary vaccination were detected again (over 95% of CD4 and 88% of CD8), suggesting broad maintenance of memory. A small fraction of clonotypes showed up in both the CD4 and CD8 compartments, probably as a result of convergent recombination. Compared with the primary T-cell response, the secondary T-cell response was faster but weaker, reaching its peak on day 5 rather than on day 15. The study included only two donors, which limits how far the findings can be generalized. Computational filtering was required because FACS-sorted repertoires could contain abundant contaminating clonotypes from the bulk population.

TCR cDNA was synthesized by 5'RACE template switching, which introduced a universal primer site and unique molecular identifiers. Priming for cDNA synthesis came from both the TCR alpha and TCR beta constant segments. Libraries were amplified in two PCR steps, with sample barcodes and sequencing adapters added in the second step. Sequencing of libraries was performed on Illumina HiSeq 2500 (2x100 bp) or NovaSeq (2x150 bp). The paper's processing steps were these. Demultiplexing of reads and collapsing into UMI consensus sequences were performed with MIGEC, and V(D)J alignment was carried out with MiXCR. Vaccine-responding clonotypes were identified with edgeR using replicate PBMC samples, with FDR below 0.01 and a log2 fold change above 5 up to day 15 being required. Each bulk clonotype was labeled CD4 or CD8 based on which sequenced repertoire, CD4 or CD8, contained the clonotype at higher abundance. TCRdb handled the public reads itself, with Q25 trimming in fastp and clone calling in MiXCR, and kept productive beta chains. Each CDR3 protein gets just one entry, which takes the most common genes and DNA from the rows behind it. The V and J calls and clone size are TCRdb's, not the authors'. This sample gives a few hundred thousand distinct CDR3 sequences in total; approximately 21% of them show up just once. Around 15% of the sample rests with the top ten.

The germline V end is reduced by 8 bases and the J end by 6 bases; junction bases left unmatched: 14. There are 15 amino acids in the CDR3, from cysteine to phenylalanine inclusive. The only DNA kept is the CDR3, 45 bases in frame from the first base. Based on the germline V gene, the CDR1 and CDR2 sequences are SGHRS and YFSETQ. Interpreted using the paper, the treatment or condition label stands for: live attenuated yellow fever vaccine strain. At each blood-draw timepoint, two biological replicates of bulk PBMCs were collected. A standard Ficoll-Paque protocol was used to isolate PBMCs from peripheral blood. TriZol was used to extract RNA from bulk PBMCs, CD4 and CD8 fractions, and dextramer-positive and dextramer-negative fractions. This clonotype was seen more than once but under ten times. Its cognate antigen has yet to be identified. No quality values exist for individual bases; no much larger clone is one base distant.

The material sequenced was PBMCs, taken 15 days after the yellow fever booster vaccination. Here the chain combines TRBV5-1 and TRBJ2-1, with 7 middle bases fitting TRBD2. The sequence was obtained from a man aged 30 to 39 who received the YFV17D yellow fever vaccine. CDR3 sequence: CASGQEREEGNEQFF. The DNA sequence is TGCGCCAGTGGCCAGGAGCGGGAAGAAGGCAATGAGCAGTTCTTC.